This T cell receptor beta chain was captured by sequencing in a study of cytomegalovirus exposure and HLA in healthy donors. Study-level results: Later analysis showed most CMV-associated TCR beta chains appearing HLA-restricted. What was likely a sequencing artifact was a cluster of highly shared sequence variants. Previous analysis showed most TCR beta V segments were productive about 90% or about 30% of the time. An Asian-associated ancestry cluster reportedly showed fewer N-insertions than the approximately 700-donor mean in a later analysis.

In the case of this clone: The target antigen is unknown.

Vbeta (60) and Jbeta (13) primers were used in the PCR. Some clones are missing from TCRdb's copy, which holds only in-frame ones; the method was immunoSEQ multiplex PCR. Of 90,000 to 130,000 clones listed, approximately 60% are singletons. The V gene end was trimmed by 5 bases and the J gene end by 4 bases; junction bases not matched to a gene: 5. The CDR3 contains 14 residues. Looked up from germline, CDR1 is SEHNR and CDR2 is FQNEAQ (reference sequence). The specimen was PBMCs. The chain uses TRBV7-9 and TRBJ1-1; 9 bases match TRBD1. This TCR was recovered from a woman aged 30 to 39 in good health and CMV-seronegative. The CDR3 sequence is CASSTGQGITEAFF. The CDR3 region has the DNA TGTGCCAGCAGCACCGGACAGGGGATCACTGAAGCTTTCTTT.